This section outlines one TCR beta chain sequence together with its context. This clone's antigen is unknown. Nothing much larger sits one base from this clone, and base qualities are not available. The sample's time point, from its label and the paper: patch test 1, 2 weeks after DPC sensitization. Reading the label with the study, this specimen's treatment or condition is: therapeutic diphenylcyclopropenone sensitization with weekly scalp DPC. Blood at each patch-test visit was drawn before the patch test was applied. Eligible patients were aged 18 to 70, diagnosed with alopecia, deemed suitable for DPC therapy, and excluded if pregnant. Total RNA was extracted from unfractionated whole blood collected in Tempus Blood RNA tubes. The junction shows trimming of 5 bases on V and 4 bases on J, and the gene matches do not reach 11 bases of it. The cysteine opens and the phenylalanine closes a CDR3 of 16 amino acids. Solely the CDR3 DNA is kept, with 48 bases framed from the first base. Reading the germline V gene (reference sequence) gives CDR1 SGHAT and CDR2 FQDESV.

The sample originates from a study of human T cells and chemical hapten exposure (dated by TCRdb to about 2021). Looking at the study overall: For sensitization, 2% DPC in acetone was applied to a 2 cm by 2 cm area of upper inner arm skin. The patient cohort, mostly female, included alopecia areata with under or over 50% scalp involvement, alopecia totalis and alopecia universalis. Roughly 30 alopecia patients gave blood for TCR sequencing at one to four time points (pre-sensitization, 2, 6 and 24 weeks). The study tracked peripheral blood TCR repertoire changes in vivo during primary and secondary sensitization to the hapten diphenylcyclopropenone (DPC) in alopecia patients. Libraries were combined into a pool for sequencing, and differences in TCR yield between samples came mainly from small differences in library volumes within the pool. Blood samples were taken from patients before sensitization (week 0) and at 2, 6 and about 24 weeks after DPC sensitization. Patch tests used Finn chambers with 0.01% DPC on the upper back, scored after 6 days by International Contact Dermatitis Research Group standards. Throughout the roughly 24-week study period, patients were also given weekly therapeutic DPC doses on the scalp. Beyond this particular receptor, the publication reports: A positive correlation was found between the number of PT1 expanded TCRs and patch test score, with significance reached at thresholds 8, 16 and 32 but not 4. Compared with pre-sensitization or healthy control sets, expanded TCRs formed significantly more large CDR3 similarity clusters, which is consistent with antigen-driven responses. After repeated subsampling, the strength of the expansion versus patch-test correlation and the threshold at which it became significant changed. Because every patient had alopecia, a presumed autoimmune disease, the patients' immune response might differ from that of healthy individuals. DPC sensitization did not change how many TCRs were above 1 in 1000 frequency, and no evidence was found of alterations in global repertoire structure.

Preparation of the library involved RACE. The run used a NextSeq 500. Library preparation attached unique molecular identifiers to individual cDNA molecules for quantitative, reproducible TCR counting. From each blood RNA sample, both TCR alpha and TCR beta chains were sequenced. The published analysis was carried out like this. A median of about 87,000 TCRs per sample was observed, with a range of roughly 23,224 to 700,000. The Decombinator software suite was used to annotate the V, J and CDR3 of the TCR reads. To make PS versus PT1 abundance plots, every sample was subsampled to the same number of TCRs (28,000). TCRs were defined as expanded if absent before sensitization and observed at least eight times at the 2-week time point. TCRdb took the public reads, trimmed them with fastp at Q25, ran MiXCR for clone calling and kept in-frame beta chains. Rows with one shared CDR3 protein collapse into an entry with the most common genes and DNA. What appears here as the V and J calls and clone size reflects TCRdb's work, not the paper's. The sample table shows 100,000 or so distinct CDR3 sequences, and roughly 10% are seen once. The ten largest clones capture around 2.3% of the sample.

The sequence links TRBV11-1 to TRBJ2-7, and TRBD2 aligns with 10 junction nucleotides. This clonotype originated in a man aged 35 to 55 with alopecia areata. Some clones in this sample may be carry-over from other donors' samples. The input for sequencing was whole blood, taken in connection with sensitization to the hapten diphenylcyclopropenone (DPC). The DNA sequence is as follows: TGTGCCAGCAGCGAGTCTAGCGGGAGATTTGAGTACGAGCAGTACTTC. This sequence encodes CASSESSGRFEYEQYF.